This TCR beta chain appears in the sequencing data of a study of cytomegalovirus exposure and HLA in healthy donors (dated by TCRdb to about 2017). Concerning the study at large: According to an earlier analysis of around 600 of the donors, some 180 million T cells yielded 117 million unique TCR beta sequences and 276 Gb of sequence data. Roughly 310 gigabases of sequencing data and tens of millions of unique TCR sequences were included in an early release covering 550 to 800 HLA-typed donors. Of the roughly 400 genotyped donors, about 80% fell in the genetic ancestry cluster associated with self-reported Caucasian donors. The study was designed to test whether signatures of past pathogen exposure could be identified by cataloging public T cell receptors. The study used immunosequencing to profile the T cell repertoires of 666 subjects and linked those repertoires to cytomegalovirus serostatus. A separate validation cohort of approximately 130 different subjects was used in addition to the approximately 640-subject first cohort. To predict cytomegalovirus infection status, the study brought together high-throughput TCR immunosequencing, statistical association of individual TCRs with disease status, and machine learning. In a later analysis, previously published TCR beta repertoires from 666 donors were re-analyzed and high-resolution HLA genotyping was added so that TCR occurrence patterns could be studied. Rather than drawing on any new phenotypic data, the later analysis identified candidate immune exposures from TCR beta sequences and the way those sequences occurred across donors. To decide whether each TCR beta V gene segment behaved as functional or pseudogenic, an earlier analysis of several hundred of the donors relied on high-throughput TCR beta sequencing. Alongside the repertoire data, information on donor age, sex, ethnicity and CMV serostatus was compiled. A later genetic analysis used genome-wide SNP genotypes for about 65% of the roughly 670 donors, treating that subset as a discovery cohort. Every discovery cohort repertoire had been produced on one sequencing platform. HLA typing included class I and class II loci at four-digit resolution. Typing coverage differed by locus: A, B, C, DRB1 and DQB1 were typed in about 629-630 donors, DQA1 in about 500, DPA1 in around 580, and DPB1 in 400 to 490. About five DR-DQ haplotypes were treated as single units for association and clustering because of strong linkage in the cohort. On average, roughly 200,000 unique TCR beta nucleotide sequences were sequenced per donor among 300 to 500 genotyped donors of the cohort, with roughly a sixth of those sequences being non-productive.

The study at large found these results: In a later analysis, TCR association rates were found to vary across HLA loci, with the most associated TCRs seen for DRB1 alleles and the fewest for HLA-C alleles. In vitro tests confirmed that a few of the cytomegalovirus-associated TCR beta chains recognize cytomegalovirus antigens. In both the original and validation cohorts, the classifier was reported to diagnose cytomegalovirus status with high specificity and sensitivity. An association between a missense DCLRE1C variant and V-gene and J-gene trimming of TCR beta chains was found in a later genetic analysis and replicated in an independent cohort. Compared with equally common non-associated chains, HLA-associated TCR beta chains in a later analysis were more clonally expanded and had lower generation probabilities. A later analysis reported that several top co-occurrence clusters appeared linked to parvovirus B19, influenza, CMV and Epstein-Barr virus. A later analysis associated about 17,000 TCR beta sequences with specific HLA alleles at a false discovery rate of 0.05. Correlated functional status among segregating V segments might reflect linkage disequilibrium, but an unknown experimental factor could not be ruled out. The study listed approximately 160 TCR beta chains as associated with cytomegalovirus. Presence/absence analyses assumed roughly uniform sequencing depth across donors, an assumption that may not hold. A further reported finding was that TCR beta sequences accurately predicted the HLA-A and HLA-B alleles for most subjects in the first cohort. According to a later genetic analysis, donors in an Asian-associated ancestry cluster had fewer N-insertions in productive TCRs than the roughly 700-donor mean. Because counts were too low, about 18 rarely observed V segments, including chromosome 9 orphons, were excluded from the earlier analysis of 587 of the donors. According to the authors, the approach could potentially be generalized to other disease states and immunological phenotypes. HLA typing was unavailable for some donors at each locus, so association tests used only the typed subset. Most CMV-associated TCR beta chains appeared to be HLA-restricted in a later analysis, and the HLA associations seemed to be driven largely by CMV exposure. When HLA alleles, especially DR and DQ, strongly co-occurred, attributing TCR associations to individual alleles was difficult. The sequencing pipeline was judged likely to have produced a cluster of highly shared sequence variants as a technical artifact. Most TCR sequences were seen in very few donors, while some public TCRs were found in many individuals. The cohort was sequenced for TCR beta chains only, and without alpha or paired-chain data the features that could be detected were limited. Because the 87-base-pair reads could not distinguish some IMGT-functional V segments, including TRBV6-2 and TRBV6-3, those segments were excluded. Immune exposure information for the cohort was limited to CMV serostatus. In an earlier analysis of a few hundred of the donors, most TCR beta V segments were observed in productive rearrangements about 87% or about 30% of the time, broadly matching IMGT annotations.

From the germline V gene, CDR1 is SGHTA and CDR2 is FQGNSA. V loses 2 bases, J loses 7 bases, and the germline ends lie 18 bases apart. Its CDR3 holds 16 amino acids, cysteine through phenylalanine. The sequence is cut down to CDR3 DNA, 48 bases in frame from base 1. This clone was picked up a small number of times. It lacks a known antigen. Within one base of it there is no much larger clone, and no base qualities were kept. The cohort consisted of 600 to 700 healthy bone marrow donors. At the time of sampling, every cohort member was nominally healthy, though immune exposures that went unrecorded were likely present. The donor was CMV seropositive and belonged to the group of 250 to 350 seropositive cohort members. A peripheral blood sample was provided by each donor, and peripheral blood mononuclear cells were used for TCR beta sequencing. The Qiagen DNeasy Blood Extraction Kit was used to extract genomic DNA from the blood cell samples.

Libraries were built with the immunoSEQ multiplex PCR assay. For the multiplex PCR, a mixture combining 60 forward primers for TCR Vbeta segments and 13 reverse primers for TCR Jbeta segments was used. The CDR3 region of rearranged TCR beta genes was amplified from genomic DNA by a multiplex PCR assay. The amplified TCR beta libraries were sequenced on the Illumina HiSeq System as 87-base-pair reads. In the source study's methods: Across the 500 to 850 repertoires, a later analysis counted roughly 77 million unique TCR beta chains, 8.5 million to 12 million of which were shared by at least two donors. Raw reads were error-corrected and collapsed into unique sequences with a nearest-neighbor algorithm that merged closely related sequences to remove PCR and sequencing errors. V, D and J gene segments were assigned by aligning CDR3 sequences to IMGT reference sequences. For a sequence to be retained, at least a six-nucleotide match to both a V gene segment and a J gene segment was required. A rearrangement counted as productive if the CDR3 had no stop codons and remained in frame with V and J, and every other rearrangement counted as non-productive. Following IMGT convention, CDR3 was defined as the stretch from the second conserved V-encoded cysteine up to the conserved J-encoded phenylalanine. The earlier analysis of 500 to 650 of the donors excluded any sequence lacking an unambiguous match to a single V gene segment. An earlier analysis of a few hundred of the donors called V segments functional above 56.7% productive rearrangements and segregating when the between-donor standard deviation exceeded 5%. A statistical classification framework was built to diagnose cytomegalovirus status from the catalog of TCR beta chain sequences. A later analysis assigned V and J genes by comparing TCR nucleotide sequences with IMGT/GENE-DB human TR gene sequences. Using the TCRdist pipeline, a later analysis assigned CDR3 sequences along with most-parsimonious VDJ recombination scenarios. In a later analysis, each TCR beta chain was defined by its CDR3 amino acid sequence together with its V-gene family, and reads without a unique V-gene family were excluded. In a later analysis, approximately 640 highly shared, low-generation-probability nucleotide sequences were removed to address suspected cross-contamination and a sequencing artifact. In a later analysis, a clonal expansion index was calculated for each public chain from normalized within-repertoire ranks of inferred template counts. In a later analysis, generation probabilities were computed using a VDJ recombination model fitted to out-of-frame rearrangements, and the results were checked against IGoR. Hypergeometric tests were used in a later analysis to score TCR-TCR, TCR-HLA and TCR-CMV co-occurrence, with a repertoire-size bias correction applied to the TCR pairs. In a later analysis, false discovery rates were estimated by permuting HLA or CMV assignments 20 times. In a later analysis, co-occurring TCRs were grouped using DBSCAN, and TCRdist sequence similarity was added for clustering within HLA-allele-positive subsets. Repertoires with fewer than 30,000 or more than 120,000 public chains, plus five repertoires with anomalous nucleotide sharing, were excluded from co-occurrence clustering. TCRdb re-hosts the immuneACCESS table, in-frame sequences only. Its copies lack some clones; in the studies checked, an unresolved V gene accounts for under half of them, and the cause for the rest is not known. V, J and clone size reflect that table, while D and trimming were determined from the DNA. This sample holds about 100,000 clones; under 80% were observed only once. Clones ranked in the top ten supply 4.8% of the sample.

The rearranged chain carries TRBV7-2 and TRBJ1-5, and the D gene may be TRBD1, 5 bases matching. The receptor was derived from a woman in her late teens or twenties in good health and CMV-seropositive. Sample: PBMCs. The encoded CDR3 is CASSLNAGAVGQPQHF. The nucleotide sequence is given as TGTGCCAGCAGCTTAAACGCTGGGGCTGTTGGACAGCCCCAGCATTTT. The CDR3 plus the reference TRBV7-2 and TRBJ1-5 genes for the other parts give the full variable domain: GAGVSQSPSNKVTEKGKDVELRCDPISGHTALYWYRQSLGQGLEFLIYFQGNSAPDKSGLPSDRFSAERTGGSVSTLTIQRTQQEDSAVYLCASSLNAGAVGQPQHFGDGTRLSIL.